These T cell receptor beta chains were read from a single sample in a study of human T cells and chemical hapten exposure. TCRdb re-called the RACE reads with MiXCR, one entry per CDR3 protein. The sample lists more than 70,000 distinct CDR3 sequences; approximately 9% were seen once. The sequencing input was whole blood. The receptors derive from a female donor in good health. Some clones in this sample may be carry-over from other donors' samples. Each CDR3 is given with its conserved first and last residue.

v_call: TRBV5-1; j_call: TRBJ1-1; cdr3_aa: CASSHRAEETEAFF
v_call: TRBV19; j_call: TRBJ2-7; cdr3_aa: CASSMDSTYEQYF
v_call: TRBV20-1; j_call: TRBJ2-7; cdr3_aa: CSAKASGRAYEQYF
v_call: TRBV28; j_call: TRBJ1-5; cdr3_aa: CASYSQGWSQPQHF
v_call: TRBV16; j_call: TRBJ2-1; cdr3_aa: CASSQSVLAGGNEQFF
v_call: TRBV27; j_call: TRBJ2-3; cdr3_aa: CASSRLASTDTQYF
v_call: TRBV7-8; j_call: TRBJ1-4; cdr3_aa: CASSLEHRGQGEKLFF
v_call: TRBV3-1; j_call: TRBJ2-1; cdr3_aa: CASSQSRGNEQFF
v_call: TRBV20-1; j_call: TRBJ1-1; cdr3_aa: CSAKPEAGDTEAFF
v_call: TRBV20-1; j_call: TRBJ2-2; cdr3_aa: CSARVAGVFGELFF
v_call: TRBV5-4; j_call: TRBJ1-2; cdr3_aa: CASSLGGGNDGYTF
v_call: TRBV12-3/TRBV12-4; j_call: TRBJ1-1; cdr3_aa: CASSLSQFNTEAFF
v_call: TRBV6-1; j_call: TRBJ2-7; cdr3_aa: CASSTGGTYEQYF
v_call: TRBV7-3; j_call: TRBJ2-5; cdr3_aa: CASSWAEGQTQYF
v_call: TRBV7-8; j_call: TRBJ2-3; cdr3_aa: CASSLDTSDTQYF
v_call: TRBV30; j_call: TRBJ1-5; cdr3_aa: CAWSVGQGRNQPQHF
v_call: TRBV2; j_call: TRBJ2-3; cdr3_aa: CASRQASTDTQYF
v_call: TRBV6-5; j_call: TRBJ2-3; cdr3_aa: CASSRGPSTDTQYF
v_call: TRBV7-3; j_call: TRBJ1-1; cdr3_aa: CASSLIQNTEAFF
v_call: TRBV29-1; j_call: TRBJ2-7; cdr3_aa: CSVATGGHEQYF
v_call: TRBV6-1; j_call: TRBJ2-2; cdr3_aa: CASIRDGGEAGELFF
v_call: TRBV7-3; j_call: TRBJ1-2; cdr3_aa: CASSMGGTGANYGYTF
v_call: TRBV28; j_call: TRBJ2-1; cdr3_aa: CATTPSSYNEQFF
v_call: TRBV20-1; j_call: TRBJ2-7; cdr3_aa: CSAPQGMGSYEQYF
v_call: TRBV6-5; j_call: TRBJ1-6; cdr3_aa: CASRDGYNSPLHF
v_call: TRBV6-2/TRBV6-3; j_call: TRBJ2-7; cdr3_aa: CASSYEVAGVYEQYF
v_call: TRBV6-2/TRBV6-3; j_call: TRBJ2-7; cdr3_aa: CASSSLPETGGIEQYF
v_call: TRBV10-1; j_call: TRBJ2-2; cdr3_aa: CASSRDGTGELFF
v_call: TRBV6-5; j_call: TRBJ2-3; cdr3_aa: CASSDRDTQYF
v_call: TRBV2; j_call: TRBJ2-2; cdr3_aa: CASSLLEGSGELFF
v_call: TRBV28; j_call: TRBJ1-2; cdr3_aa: CASRDTNYGYTF
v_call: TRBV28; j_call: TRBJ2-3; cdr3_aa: CATLGLIMHF
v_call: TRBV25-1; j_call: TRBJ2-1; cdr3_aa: CASARKGEQFF
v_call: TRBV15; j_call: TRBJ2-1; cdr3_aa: CATSRDSGTGGAKQFF
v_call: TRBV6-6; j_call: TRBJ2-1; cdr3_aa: CASSRLAAGNEQFF
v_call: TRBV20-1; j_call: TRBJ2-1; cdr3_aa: CSARGGLAADNEQFF
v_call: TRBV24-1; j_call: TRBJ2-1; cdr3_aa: CATSDTRRGGANEQFF
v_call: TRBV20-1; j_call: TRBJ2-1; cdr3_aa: CSARGLAGGPSYNEQFF
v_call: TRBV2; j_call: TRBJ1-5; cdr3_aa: CASSDVRSNQPQHF
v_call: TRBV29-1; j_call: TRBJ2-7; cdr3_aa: CSVHTGSSYEQYF
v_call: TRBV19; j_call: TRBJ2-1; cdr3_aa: CASEERASSSYNEQFF
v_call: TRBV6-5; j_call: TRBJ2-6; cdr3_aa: CASMGWSNVLTF
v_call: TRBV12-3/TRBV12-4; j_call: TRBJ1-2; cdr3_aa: CASSQNRGGYTF
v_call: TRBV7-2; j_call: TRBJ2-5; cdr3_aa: CASSLAGTSSQETQYF
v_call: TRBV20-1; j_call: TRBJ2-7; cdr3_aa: CSAAQTGIVYEQYF
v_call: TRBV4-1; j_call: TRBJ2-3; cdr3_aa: CASSQDLLAGGPLDTQYF
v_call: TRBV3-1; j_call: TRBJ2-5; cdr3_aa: CASSPDRETQYF
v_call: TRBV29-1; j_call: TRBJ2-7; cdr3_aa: CSVVGGGQIYEQYF
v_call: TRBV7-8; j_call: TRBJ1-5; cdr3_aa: CASSLLSTGGWRQPQHF
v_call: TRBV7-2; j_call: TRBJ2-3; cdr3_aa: CASSLDPWTQYF
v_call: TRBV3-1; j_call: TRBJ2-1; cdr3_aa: CASSRLGGRANDEQFF
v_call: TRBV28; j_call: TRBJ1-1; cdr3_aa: CASSNTGNTEAFF
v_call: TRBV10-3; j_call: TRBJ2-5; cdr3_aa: CAISDGLAGETQYF
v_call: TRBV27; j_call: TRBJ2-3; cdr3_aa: CASTNTGTTLLDTQYF
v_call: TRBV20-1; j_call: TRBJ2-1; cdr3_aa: CSASDPFRVAGDINEQFF